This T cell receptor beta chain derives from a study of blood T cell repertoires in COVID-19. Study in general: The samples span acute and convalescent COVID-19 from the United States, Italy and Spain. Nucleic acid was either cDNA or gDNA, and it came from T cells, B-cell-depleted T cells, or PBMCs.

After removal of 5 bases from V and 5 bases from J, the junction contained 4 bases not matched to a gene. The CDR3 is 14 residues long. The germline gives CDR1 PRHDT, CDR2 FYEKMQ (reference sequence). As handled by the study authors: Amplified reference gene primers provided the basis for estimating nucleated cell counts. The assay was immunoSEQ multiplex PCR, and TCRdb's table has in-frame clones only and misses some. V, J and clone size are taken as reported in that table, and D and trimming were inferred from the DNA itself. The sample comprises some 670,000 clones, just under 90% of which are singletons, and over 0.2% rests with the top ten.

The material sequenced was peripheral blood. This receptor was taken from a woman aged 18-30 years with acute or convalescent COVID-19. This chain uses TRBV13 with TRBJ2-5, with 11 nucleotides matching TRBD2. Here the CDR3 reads CASSISGGAETQYF. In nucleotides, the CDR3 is TGTGCCAGCAGCATTAGCGGGGGGGCTGAGACCCAGTACTTC.